This TCR beta chain comes out of a study of T-cell memory formation after mild COVID-19. Study summary: Largely, TCR clusters stayed within a single donor.

Study-wide points: SARS-CoV-2 specificity was not confirmed for second-wave clones peaking on day 37. Certain responding clones were present in pre-infection memory, suggesting participation of cross-reactive memory.

Amplification by 5'RACE using constant-segment primers produced TCR alpha and TCR beta cDNA libraries that carried sample barcodes and UMIs. TCRdb independently ran MiXCR on the 5' RACE reads; one entry per CDR3 protein. The repertoire holds about half a million distinct CDR3 sequences, with roughly 18% as singletons. Comment on this clonotype: Its antigen is not known.

V shed 5 bases and J shed 6 bases, with 11 bases lying between them. The CDR3 is 13 amino acids. Per the germline V gene, CDR1 is SGHAT and CDR2 is FQNNGV. Sequenced: PBMCs or a T cell subset sorted from them (not recorded which). This clonotype was sampled from an adult woman who had mild COVID-19 (a few samples of this study predate the infection). Cell type and time point are not known. This rearrangement joins TRBV11-2 to TRBJ2-1; D unresolved. Written as DNA, the CDR3 is TGTGCCAGCAGCCCCCCAGTGGCCAATGAGCAGTTCTTC. Its translation is CASSPPVANEQFF.